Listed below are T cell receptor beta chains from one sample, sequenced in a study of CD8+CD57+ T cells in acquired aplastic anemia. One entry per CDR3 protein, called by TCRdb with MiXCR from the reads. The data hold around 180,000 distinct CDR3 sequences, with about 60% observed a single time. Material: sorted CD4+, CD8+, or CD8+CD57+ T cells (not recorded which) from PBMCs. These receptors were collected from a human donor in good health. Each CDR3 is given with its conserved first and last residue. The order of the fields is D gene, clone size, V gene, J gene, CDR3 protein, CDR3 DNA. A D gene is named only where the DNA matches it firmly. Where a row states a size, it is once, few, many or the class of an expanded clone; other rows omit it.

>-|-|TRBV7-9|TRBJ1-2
CASSGYDFQNYGYTF
TGTGCCAGCAGCGGGTATGATTTCCAGAACTATGGCTACACCTTC
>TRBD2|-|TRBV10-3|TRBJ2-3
CAISELAGVKDTQYF
TGTGCCATCAGTGAACTAGCGGGAGTAAAGGATACGCAGTATTTT
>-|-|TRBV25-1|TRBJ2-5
CASSEPTDRSWETQYF
TGTGCCAGCAGTGAGCCGACTGATCGCTCATGGGAGACCCAGTACTTC
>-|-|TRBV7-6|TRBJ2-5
CASSFMETQYF
TGTGCCAGCAGCTTTATGGAGACCCAGTACTTC
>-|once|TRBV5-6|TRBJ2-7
CASSLGRTSYEQYF
TGTGCCAGCAGCTTAGGGAGGACATCCTACGAGCAGTACTTC
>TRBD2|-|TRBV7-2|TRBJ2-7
CASSVGLAGGREQYF
TGTGCCAGCAGCGTCGGACTAGCGGGAGGGCGCGAGCAGTACTTC
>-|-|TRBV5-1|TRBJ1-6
CASSLGLSSYNSPLHF
TGCGCCAGCAGCTTGGGGCTCAGCTCCTATAATTCACCCCTCCACTTT
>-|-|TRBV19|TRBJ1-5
CASSIFNQPQHF
TGTGCCAGTAGTATCTTCAATCAGCCCCAGCATTTT
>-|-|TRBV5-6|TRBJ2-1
CASSLALVGEQFF
TGTGCCAGCAGCTTGGCCTTAGTTGGGGAGCAGTTCTTC
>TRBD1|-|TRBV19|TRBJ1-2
CASSTGDRGSGYTF
TGTGCCAGTAGTACAGGGGACAGGGGAAGCGGCTACACCTTC
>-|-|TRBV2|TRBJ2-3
CASMRGGYTDTQYF
TGTGCCAGCATGCGTGGTGGATACACAGATACGCAGTATTTT
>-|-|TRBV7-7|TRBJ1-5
CASSLVVRVAQPQHF
TGTGCTAGCAGCTTAGTGGTCAGGGTGGCTCAGCCCCAGCATTTT
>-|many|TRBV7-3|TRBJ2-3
CASSSGHLTDTQYF
TGTGCCAGCAGCTCCGGACATCTCACAGATACGCAGTATTTT
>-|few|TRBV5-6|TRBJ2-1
CASSPGGANEQFF
TGTGCCAGCAGCCCCGGCGGGGCCAATGAGCAGTTCTTC
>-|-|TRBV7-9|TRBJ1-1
CASSAGVWNTEAFF
TGTGCCAGCAGCGCAGGGGTGTGGAACACTGAAGCTTTCTTT
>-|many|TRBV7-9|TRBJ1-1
CASMVSRENTEAFF
TGTGCCAGCATGGTATCGAGGGAAAACACTGAAGCTTTCTTT
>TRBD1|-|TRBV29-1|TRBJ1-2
CSVSTDRGKYGYTF
TGCAGCGTTAGCACCGACAGGGGGAAATATGGCTACACCTTC
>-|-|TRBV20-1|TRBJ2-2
CSASPSNTGELFF
TGCAGTGCTAGTCCCTCGAACACCGGGGAGCTGTTTTTT
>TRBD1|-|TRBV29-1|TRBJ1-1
CSARSGGTSFEAFF
TGCAGTGCTAGGTCAGGGGGCACTTCTTTTGAAGCTTTCTTT
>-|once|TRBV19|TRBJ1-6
CASSTRQASHGSPLHF
TGTGCCAGTAGTACAAGACAGGCCTCTCATGGTTCACCCCTCCACTTT
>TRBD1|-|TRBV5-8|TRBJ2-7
CASSPRWDRDNEQYF
TGTGCCAGCAGCCCCCGCTGGGACAGGGACAACGAGCAGTACTTC
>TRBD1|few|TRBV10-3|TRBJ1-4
CAISARQGRDELFF
TGTGCCATCAGTGCGCGACAGGGGAGAGACGAACTGTTTTTT
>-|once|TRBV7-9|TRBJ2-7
CASSLGLGKDEQYF
TGTGCCAGCAGCCTGGGACTTGGAAAGGACGAGCAGTACTTC
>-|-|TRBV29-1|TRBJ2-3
CSGFGGATDTQYF
TGCAGCGGGTTCGGGGGCGCGACAGATACGCAGTATTTT
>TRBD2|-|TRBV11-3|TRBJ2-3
CASSLVSTVGRVEETQYF
TGTGCCAGCAGCTTAGTAAGCACAGTCGGGAGGGTAGAGGAGACGCAGTATTTT
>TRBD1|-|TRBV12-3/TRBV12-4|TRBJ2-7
CASRPTGQGTYEQYF
TGTGCCAGCAGGCCCACCGGACAGGGTACCTACGAGCAGTACTTC
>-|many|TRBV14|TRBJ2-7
CASSPGEGQYF
TGTGCCAGCAGCCCAGGAGAGGGGCAGTACTTC
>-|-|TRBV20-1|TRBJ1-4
CSARDFTGNEKLFF
TGCAGTGCTAGAGATTTTACAGGCAATGAAAAACTGTTTTTT
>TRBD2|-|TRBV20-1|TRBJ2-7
CSAVTGLANEQYF
TGCAGTGCTGTCACGGGACTAGCGAACGAGCAGTACTTC
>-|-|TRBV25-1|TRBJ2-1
CASSESGGHTYNEQFF
TGTGCCAGCAGTGAATCGGGGGGCCACACTTACAATGAGCAGTTCTTC
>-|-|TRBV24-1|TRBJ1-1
CATQDGMNTEAFF
TGTGCCACCCAGGACGGCATGAACACTGAAGCTTTCTTT
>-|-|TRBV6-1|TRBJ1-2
CASSEGGLTGYTF
TGTGCCAGCAGTGAAGGTGGGCTCACGGGCTACACCTTC
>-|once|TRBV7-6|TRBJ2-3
CASSPNPGGQSTDTQYF
TGTGCCAGCAGCCCCAACCCCGGGGGCCAGAGCACAGATACGCAGTATTTT
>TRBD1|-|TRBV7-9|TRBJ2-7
CASSPTGTATYEQYF
TGTGCCAGCAGCCCAACCGGGACAGCCACCTACGAGCAGTACTTC
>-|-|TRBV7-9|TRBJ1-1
CASSLVAGKGTEAFF
TGTGCCAGCAGCTTAGTGGCAGGGAAGGGTACTGAAGCTTTCTTT
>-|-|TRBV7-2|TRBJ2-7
CASSRPARSHEQYF
TGTGCCAGCAGCCGACCGGCCCGATCACACGAGCAGTACTTC
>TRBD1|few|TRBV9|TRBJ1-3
CASSGQGASSGNTIYF
TGTGCCAGCAGCGGACAGGGGGCCTCATCTGGAAACACCATATATTTT
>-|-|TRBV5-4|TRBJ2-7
CASSSHVSEQYF
TGTGCCAGCAGCTCCCACGTAAGCGAGCAGTACTTC
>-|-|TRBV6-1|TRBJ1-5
CGLSRSYDQPQHF
TGTGGACTTAGCAGGTCATACGATCAGCCCCAGCATTTT
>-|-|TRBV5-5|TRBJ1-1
CASSLEGTEAFF
TGTGCCAGCAGCTTGGAAGGGACTGAAGCTTTCTTT
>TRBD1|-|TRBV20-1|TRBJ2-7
CSATETGGSYEQYF
TGCAGTGCTACGGAGACAGGGGGCTCCTACGAGCAGTACTTC
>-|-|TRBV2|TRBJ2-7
CASMGSTPYERYF
TGTGCCAGCATGGGATCGACCCCCTACGAGCGGTACTTC
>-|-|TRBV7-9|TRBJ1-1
CASTPRPGEVVAFF
TGTGCCAGCACCCCCCGGCCGGGGGAGGTGGTAGCTTTCTTT
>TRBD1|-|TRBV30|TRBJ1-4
CAWSVQGLEKLFF
TGTGCCTGGAGTGTACAGGGGCTCGAAAAACTGTTTTTT
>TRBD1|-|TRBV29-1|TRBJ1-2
CSAGDRAGYTF
TGCAGCGCAGGGGACAGGGCTGGCTACACCTTC
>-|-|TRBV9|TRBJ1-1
CASSVGLAVQPTEVHEAFF
TGTGCCAGCAGCGTAGGCCTAGCGGTCCAGCCCACAGAAGTTCATGAAGCTTTCTTT
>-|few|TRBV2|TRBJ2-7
CATNGSPSEQYF
TGTGCCACCAATGGGTCCCCAAGTGAGCAGTACTTC
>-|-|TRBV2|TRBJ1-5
CASSENLDGYQPQHF
TGTGCCAGCAGCGAAAACCTAGACGGGTATCAGCCCCAGCATTTT
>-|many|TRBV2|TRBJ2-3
CASGQHREAATSTDTQYF
TGTGCCAGCGGGCAGCACAGGGAAGCTGCTACTAGCACAGATACGCAGTATTTT
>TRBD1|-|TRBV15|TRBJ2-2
CATSKDREYTGELFF
TGTGCCACCAGCAAGGACAGGGAGTACACCGGGGAGCTGTTTTTT
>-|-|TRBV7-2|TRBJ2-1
CASSLGPTINEQFF
TGTGCCAGCAGCCTAGGTCCTACGATCAATGAGCAGTTCTTC
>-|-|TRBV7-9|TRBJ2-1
CASPQQFF
TGTGCCAGCCCCCAGCAGTTCTTC
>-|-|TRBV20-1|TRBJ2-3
CSKRTRGTDTQYF
TGCAGCAAACGGACCCGAGGGACAGATACGCAGTATTTT
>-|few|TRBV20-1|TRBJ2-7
CSARRFTTAEQYF
TGCAGTGCTAGAAGGTTTACGACGGCCGAGCAGTACTTC
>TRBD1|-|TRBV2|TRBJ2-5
CASSGHRGQGEETQYF
TGTGCCAGCAGTGGACACAGGGGTCAAGGTGAAGAGACCCAGTACTTC
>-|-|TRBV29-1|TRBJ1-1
CSADGSLNTEAFF
TGCAGCGCCGACGGGTCCTTGAACACTGAAGCTTTCTTT
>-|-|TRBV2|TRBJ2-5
CAIDGGGETQYF
TGTGCCATTGACGGAGGGGGAGAGACCCAGTACTTC
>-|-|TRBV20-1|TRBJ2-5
CSARDLWETQYF
TGCAGTGCTAGAGACCTCTGGGAGACCCAGTACTTC
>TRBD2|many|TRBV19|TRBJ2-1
CASSLLAGGYNEQFF
TGTGCCAGTAGCCTACTAGCGGGAGGGTACAATGAGCAGTTCTTC